The T cell receptor (beta chain) under discussion was sequenced for a study of OX40 agonist ivuxolimab in advanced cancers. For the study in its entirety: Ivuxolimab, which targeted the costimulatory receptor OX40 (CD134), was an agonistic, fully human IgG2 monoclonal antibody. Intravenous ivuxolimab was administered to patients every 2 weeks at six dose levels: 0.01, 0.1, 0.3, 1.5, 3 and 10 mg/kg. Among the roughly 54 dose-escalation patients, around 19 had hepatocellular carcinoma, roughly 15 melanoma, 9 renal cell carcinoma and 9 head and neck cancer. A male proportion of roughly 80% and a mean age of approximately 58 years, ranging from about 20 to 79, were recorded for the dose-escalation cohort. Prior anti-PD-1, anti-PD-L1 or anti-CTLA-4 therapy was permitted, and approximately 40% of dose-escalation patients had received checkpoint inhibitors. Partial responses were achieved by three dose-escalation patients, of whom one had hepatocellular carcinoma and two had cutaneous melanoma. Peripheral TCRbeta sequencing was intended to test whether TCR sequence diversity was altered and clonal T-cell expansion was caused by ivuxolimab. The monotherapy dose-escalation portion (N = 52 patients) of the phase I ivuxolimab trial is reported in the paper. Beyond this particular receptor, the publication reports: After ivuxolimab, expanded clones were on average more numerous among CD8+ T cells than among CD4+ T cells. The antigen specificity of the clonally expanded peripheral T cells was not determined. At doses of 0.1 to 3.0 mg/kg, clonal expansion of both CD4+ and CD8+ blood T cells was observed from baseline to week 6. Low levels of normalized T-cell clonal expansion were also seen in some patients who did not respond. In the 0.1-3.0 mg/kg groups, partial responders were among the patients with the lowest normalized peripheral clonal expansion, particularly in CD8+ T cells.

Patients with a history of autoimmune disease or receiving systemic immunosuppression were excluded from the trial. Peripheral blood for TCR sequencing was drawn from every dose cohort at baseline, at cycle 4 day 1 and at cycle 7 day 1. Samples came from an open-label, multicenter, first-in-human phase I dose-escalation trial of ivuxolimab. The trial enrolled adults with locally advanced or metastatic head and neck squamous cell, hepatocellular, melanoma or renal cell carcinoma. Before TCR sequencing, CD4+ T cells and CD8+ T cells from peripheral blood were sorted into separate populations. This clone qualifies as medium-sized (0.01 to 0.1%). Its antigen is not yet known. Base qualities are not at hand, and no much larger clone is one base apart. This specimen includes other DNA sequences encoding the same CDR3. For sequencing of the TCRbeta CDR3 region, genomic DNA was extracted from the sorted cells. The immunoSEQ Assay was used to sequence the TCRbeta CDR3 regions. TCRdb carries this immuneACCESS record with in-frame sequences only. Its versions omit some clonotypes, under half of them owing to an unresolved V gene in the studies checked, with the rest unexplained. The sample table records approximately 57,000 clones; over 80% of these occur just once. Over 3% of the sample rests with the top ten.

In the germline V gene, CDR1 corresponds to LGHNA and CDR2 to YNFKEQ. V is clipped by 4 bases and J by 1 base, and the sequence between their germline boundaries is 11 bases long. The CDR3 covers 14 residues, taking in both the cysteine and the phenylalanine. Kept here is only the CDR3 DNA, which spans 42 bases and is read in frame from base 1. The sequence was collected from an adult with an advanced solid tumor such as melanoma, head and neck, liver or kidney cancer. The sample here was CD4+ or CD8+ T cells sorted from blood, taken in a trial of the OX40 agonist ivuxolimab. The chain couples TRBV4-2 to TRBJ2-7; the D gene is perhaps TRBD1 or TRBD2, each of them matching over 7 bases. The CDR3 amino acid sequence is: CASSPGGGSYEQYF. The nucleotides read TGTGCCAGCAGCCCAGGGGGGGGATCCTACGAGCAGTACTTC.